This passage covers 29 T cell receptor beta chains from one sample sequenced in a study of shared clonotypes between healthy human individuals. CD8 cells regarded as naive lacked CD45RO, were positively chosen for CCR7, and omitted terminally differentiated effector memory CD45RA+ cells. Measured with immunoSEQ multiplex PCR; TCRdb has only the in-frame clones, and not every one. The table has about 2.1 million clones, about 94% seen once. Sequencing input: naive CD8+ T cells from PBMCs. These receptors all stem from a man aged 18 to 29 in good health. Some clones in this sample may be carry-over from other donors' samples.

The gene calls are TRBV19 and TRBJ1-2; TRBD1 matches 7 bases. Germline V gives CDR1 LNHDA, CDR2 SQIVND (reference sequence). This CDR3 has 15 residues. Trimming took 5 bases from V and 2 from J; bases not matched to a gene: 8. CDR3 region: CASSGRTGVNYGYTF. The CDR3, as DNA: TGTGCCAGTAGTGGCCGGACAGGTGTGAACTATGGCTACACCTTC.

This clone was observed once. This chain connects TRBV5-6 to TRBJ2-1; 8 nucleotides line up with TRBD2. The CDR3 covers 16 residues. Germline loops: CDR1 SGHDT, CDR2 YYEEEE. V shed 0 bases, J shed 6 bases, and the junction held 8 bases outside the gene matches. The CDR3 DNA reads TGTGCCAGCAGCTTGGCAGGGGCGGGAGGAGGCAATGAGCAGTTCTTC. Protein sequence: CASSLAGAGGGNEQFF.

This clone is a singleton in its sample. The genes are TRBV7-3 and TRBJ1-2, with 7 bases aligning to TRBD1. Germline assignment: CDR1 SGHTA and CDR2 FQGTGA. This CDR3 is 13 amino acids long. V gave up 4 bases and J gave up 6 bases; unmatched junction bases: 5. In DNA, the CDR3 is TGTGCCAGCAGCTACTTGACAGGGAATGGCTACACCTTC. Translated, it gives CASSYLTGNGYTF.

V usage is TRBV11-2 and J usage is TRBJ2-5, with D possibly called TRBD1 or TRBD2 (6 bases each). CDR1 SGHAT and CDR2 FQNNGV come from the germline V gene. The ends were cut back, 5 bases at V and 0 bases at J, with 13 bases in the middle. The CDR3 length is 15 residues. The CDR3 loop is CASSIRGTHQETQYF. CDR3 in DNA: TGTGCCAGCAGCATACGCGGGACACACCAAGAGACCCAGTACTTC.

Comments on this clone: Other DNA sequences in this sample translate to the same CDR3. V gene TRBV28 combines with J gene TRBJ2-1; D is unresolved. Germline CDR1 is MDHEN and CDR2 is SYDVKM. Trimming left V 3 bases short and J 3 bases short, with 6 bases between. The CDR3 is 13 amino acids. CDR3 nucleotides: TGTGCCAGCAGTTTTGAGGTCTACAATGAGCAGTTCTTC. Translating gives CASSFEVYNEQFF.

Worth noting for this clone: Other DNA sequences within the sample encode an identical CDR3. The chain couples TRBV4-1 to TRBJ1-3; perhaps TRBD1 as D (6 bases). The germline V gene has CDR1 MGHRA and CDR2 YSYEKL. Trimming cost V 3 bases and J 2 bases, with 11 bases left between them. The CDR3 is 15 amino acids. Here the CDR3 reads CASSQGSGAGNTIYF. In DNA, the CDR3 is TGCGCCAGCAGCCAGGGCTCAGGGGCTGGAAACACCATATATTTT.

The rearrangement links TRBV27 to TRBJ1-2; TRBD1 is a possible D gene (6 bases). Germline CDR1 MNHEY, CDR2 SMNVEV (reference sequence). The CDR3 is made up of 16 amino acids. V lost 5 bases and J 5 bases, leaving 21 bases between the germline ends. As DNA, the CDR3 is TGTGCCAGCAGTCCTTCCTCAGGGGCCAAGACTTATGGCTACACCTTC. Protein sequence: CASSPSSGAKTYGYTF.

This chain joins TRBV19 and TRBJ2-7; the match to TRBD1 covers 8 bases. The CDR3 extends over 14 amino acids. The V segment lost 3 bases and the J segment 5 bases; nucleotides outside the gene matches: 6. Per the germline V gene, CDR1 is LNHDA and CDR2 is SQIVND (reference sequence). The CDR3, as DNA: TGTGCCAGTAGTATCCTGGACAGGGATAACGAGCAGTACTTC. Amino acids: CASSILDRDNEQYF.

The chain recombines TRBV7-9 with TRBJ2-7; D is possibly TRBD1 (6 bases). Trimming removed 4 bases at V and 6 bases at J, with 13 bases between. CDR1 SEHNR and CDR2 FQNEAQ come from the germline V gene (reference sequence). The CDR3 loop spans 13 amino acids. The CDR3 nucleotides read TGTGCCAGCAGCTCACAGGGAGAAGCCGAGCAGTACTTC. This codes for CASSSQGEAEQYF.

This clone was seen just once. This rearrangement joins TRBV29-1 to TRBJ2-5; possibly TRBD1 or TRBD2 for D (5 bases each). The closer fit of TRBJ2-7 to the DNA end suggests the J call may be wrong. There are 13 residues in the CDR3. Germline V lookup: CDR1 SQVTM, CDR2 ANQGSEA. As DNA, the CDR3 is TGCAGCGTAGGACGGGGCAGCTCCTACGAGCAGTACTTC. Translating it yields CSVGRGSSYEQYF.

The chain combines TRBV18 with TRBJ1-1; 9 bases are shared with TRBD1. This CDR3 region has 16 residues. CDR1 is KGHSH, CDR2 LQKENI, per germline. The trim removed 8 bases at V and 1 base at J, leaving 11 bases unmatched. CDR3 DNA: TGTGCCAGCACATACGGGACAGGGCTTGGGAACACTGAAGCTTTCTTT. Translating gives CASTYGTGLGNTEAFF.

The chain combines TRBV10-3 with TRBJ1-1; 7 bases match TRBD1. The germline gives CDR1 ENHRY, CDR2 SYGVKD. Losses at the gene ends were 6 bases for V and 1 base for J; bases not matched to a gene: 5. CDR3 length: 14 amino acids. This CDR3 reads CAIRDGTANTEAFF. The DNA for the CDR3 is TGTGCCATCAGGGATGGGACAGCGAACACTGAAGCTTTCTTT.

This chain uses TRBV5-1 with TRBJ2-2; 11 positions agree with TRBD2. J gave up 8 bases and V 3 bases, and 6 bases lay outside the gene matches. The CDR3 has 15 amino acids. From germline, CDR1 is SGHRS and CDR2 YFSETQ. DNA of the CDR3: TGCGCCAGCAGCTATCTGACTAGCGGGATGGGGGAGCTGTTTTTT. As protein: CASSYLTSGMGELFF.

V and J are TRBV4-3 and TRBJ2-1, with TRBD2 matching 13 bases. This CDR3 spans 18 amino acids. Germline V gene lookup returns CDR1 LGHNA and CDR2 YSLEER. V gave up 2 bases and J gave up 7 bases; unmatched junction bases: 11. This chain's CDR3 is CASSQSLLAGGPSNEQFF. The CDR3 DNA follows: TGCGCCAGCAGCCAAAGCTTACTAGCGGGAGGGCCTAGTAATGAGCAGTTCTTC.

V usage is TRBV5-5 and J usage is TRBJ2-7, with D possibly matching TRBD1 (5 bases). The CDR3 runs to 12 residues. Trimming removed 3 bases from V and 7 bases from J, with 11 bases in between. Germline values: CDR1 SGHKS, CDR2 YYEKEE (reference sequence). DNA of the CDR3: TGTGCCAGCAGCTCGACAGTCTATGAGCAGTACTTC. Translated: CASSSTVYEQYF.

The chain carries TRBV2 and TRBJ2-2; TRBD2 matches at 11 bases. Germline-derived CDR1 and CDR2 are SNHLY and FYNNEI. The junction had 5 bases not matched to a gene; V was cut back by 5 bases and J by 3 bases. The CDR3 covers 16 residues. CDR3: CASSPTSGMYTGELFF. CDR3 DNA sequence: TGTGCCAGCAGTCCGACTAGCGGGATGTACACCGGGGAGCTGTTTTTT.

This clone was recorded once. V is TRBV10-2 and J is TRBJ2-5; 12 nucleotides line up with TRBD2. Trimming took 3 bases from V and 4 from J; bases not matched to a gene: 3. The germline V gene encodes CDR1 WSHSY and CDR2 SAAADI. This CDR3 comprises 15 residues. The CDR3 sequence: CASSEMGLAGETQYF. DNA of the CDR3: TGCGCCAGCAGTGAAATGGGACTAGCGGGAGAGACCCAGTACTTC.

The gene calls are TRBV6-5 and TRBJ1-6; 8 nucleotides line up with TRBD1. Trimming cost V 7 bases and J 11 bases; bases outside gene matches: 10. CDR3 length: 14 residues. Germline V gene lookup returns CDR1 MNHEY and CDR2 SVGAGI. The DNA for the CDR3 is TGTGCCAGCACCACGGACAGGGAGGTAGCACCCCTCCACTTT. Translating gives CASTTDREVAPLHF.

The V and J genes are TRBV7-9 and TRBJ2-1; D gene unclear. The CDR3 is made up of 13 amino acids. With 5 bases removed from V and 2 bases from J, the gap between germline ends came to 7 bases. Germline-derived CDR1 and CDR2 are SEHNR and FQNEAQ (reference sequence). The CDR3 nucleotides are TGTGCCAGCAGCATCCGGGCCTACAATGAGCAGTTCTTC. This codes for CASSIRAYNEQFF.

The V and J genes are TRBV4-3 and TRBJ2-1, with TRBD1 as a possible D gene (6 bases). Germline V gene lookup returns CDR1 LGHNA and CDR2 YSLEER. V lost 0 bases and J lost 7, with 7 bases in between. This CDR3 comprises 13 residues. CDR3 in amino acids: CASSQEQGNEQFF. The CDR3 DNA reads TGCGCCAGCAGCCAAGAACAGGGAAATGAGCAGTTCTTC.

V and J are TRBV9 and TRBJ2-3; 10 bases are a match to TRBD2. CDR1 is SGDLS and CDR2 is YYNGEE in the germline V gene. The CDR3 loop spans 17 amino acids. V lost 2 bases and J lost 3; bases outside the gene matches: 9. The CDR3: CASSVASGSYLTDTQYF. CDR3 bases: TGTGCCAGCAGCGTTGCTAGCGGGAGCTATTTGACAGATACGCAGTATTTT.

The chain uses TRBV4-3 and TRBJ2-3; the match to TRBD2 covers 7 bases. The CDR3 spans 17 residues. V shed 0 bases and J 3 bases; nucleotides not matched to a gene: 9. In germline, CDR1 is LGHNA, CDR2 YSLEER. As DNA, the CDR3 is TGCGCCAGCAGCCAAGATCTAACGGGAGGCGAAACAGATACGCAGTATTTT. It encodes CASSQDLTGGETDTQYF.

The chain combines TRBV25-1 with TRBJ2-7; D tentatively fits TRBD1 or TRBD2 (5 bases each). In germline, CDR1 is MGHDK, CDR2 SYGVNS. The CDR3 loop spans 15 amino acids. With 4 bases removed from V and 3 bases from J, the gap between germline ends came to 16 bases. This CDR3 is CASSGPGPEGYEQYF. The DNA of the CDR3 is TGTGCCAGCAGTGGTCCGGGGCCTGAGGGCTACGAGCAGTACTTC.

This chain links TRBV11-2 with TRBJ1-1; D is ambiguous. With 7 bases removed from V and 4 bases from J, the gap between germline ends came to 13 bases. This CDR3 is 13 amino acids long. Germline V lookup: CDR1 SGHAT, CDR2 FQNNGV. For the CDR3, the DNA is TGTGCCAGCATCCATTACACGGGCACTGAAGCTTTCTTT. It is translated as CASIHYTGTEAFF. Based on the CDR3 plus reference TRBV11-2 and TRBJ1-1, the full variable domain is EAGVAQSPRYKIIEKRQSVAFWCNPISGHATLYWYQQILGQGPKLLIQFQNNGVVDDSQLPKDRFSAERLKGVDSTLKIQPAKLEDSAVYLCASIHYTGTEAFFGQGTRLTVV.

Written as DNA, the CDR3 is TGTGCCAGCAGCCTATTGTTCCGGGACCGGGCGAATGAGCAGTTCTTC. Its translation: CASSLLFRDRANEQFF. The rearrangement links TRBV4-2 to TRBJ2-1; possibly TRBD1 or TRBD2 for D (5 bases each). Deletions cut 4 bases from V and 7 bases from J, with 20 bases between. The CDR3 has 16 residues. The germline CDR1 and CDR2 sequences are LGHNA and YNFKEQ.

This rearrangement joins TRBV29-1 to TRBJ2-1; D unresolved. The germline CDR1 and CDR2 sequences are SQVTM and ANQGSEA. Trimming took 6 bases from V and 4 from J, leaving 16 bases between them. The CDR3 consists of 14 residues. The CDR3 protein is CSVPGWGRYNEQFF. The CDR3 DNA sequence: TGCAGCGTCCCGGGCTGGGGTAGGTACAATGAGCAGTTCTTC.

V is TRBV5-6 and J is TRBJ2-2; D may match TRBD1 or TRBD2 (5 bases each). Germline CDR1 and CDR2: SGHDT and YYEEEE. V lost 4 bases and J 3 bases, leaving 10 bases between the germline ends. The CDR3 contains 14 residues. The DNA of the CDR3 is TGTGCCAGCAGCGGGCTGGGGGACACCGGGGAGCTGTTTTTT. This codes for CASSGLGDTGELFF.

The chain couples TRBV13 to TRBJ1-1, with D possibly TRBD1 on 5 matching bases. The CDR3 extends over 12 amino acids. CDR1 and CDR2 from the germline V gene are PRHDT and FYEKMQ (reference sequence). V was pared by 5 bases and J by 9 bases, with 13 bases between. The CDR3 nucleotides read TGTGCCAGCAGCCCGGGGGGGGAAAAAGCTTTCTTT. Translation: CASSPGGEKAFF.

The genes are TRBV27 and TRBJ2-7; weak D call: TRBD1 (6 bases). The ends were cut back, 6 bases at V and 0 bases at J, with 15 bases in the middle. The CDR3 spans 15 residues. Germline V lookup: CDR1 MNHEY, CDR2 SMNVEV (reference sequence). Here the CDR3 reads CASRLGQSSSYEQYF. In nucleotides, the CDR3 is TGTGCCAGCAGGCTCGGACAGTCTAGCTCCTACGAGCAGTACTTC.